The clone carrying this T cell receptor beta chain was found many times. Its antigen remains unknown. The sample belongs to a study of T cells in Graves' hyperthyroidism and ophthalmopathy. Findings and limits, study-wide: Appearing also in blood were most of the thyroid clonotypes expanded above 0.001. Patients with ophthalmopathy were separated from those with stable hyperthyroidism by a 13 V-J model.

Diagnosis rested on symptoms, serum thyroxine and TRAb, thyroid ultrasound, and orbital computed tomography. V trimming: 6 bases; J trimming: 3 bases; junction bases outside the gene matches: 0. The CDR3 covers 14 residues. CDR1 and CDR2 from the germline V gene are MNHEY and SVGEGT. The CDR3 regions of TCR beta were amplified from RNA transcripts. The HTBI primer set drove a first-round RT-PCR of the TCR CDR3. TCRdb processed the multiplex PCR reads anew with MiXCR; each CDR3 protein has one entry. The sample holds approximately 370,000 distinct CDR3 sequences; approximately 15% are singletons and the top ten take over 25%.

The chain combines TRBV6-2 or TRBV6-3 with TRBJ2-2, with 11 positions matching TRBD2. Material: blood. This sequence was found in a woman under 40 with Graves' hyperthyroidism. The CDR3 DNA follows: TGTGCCAGCAGACTAGCGGGAGACACCGGGGAGCTGTTTTTT. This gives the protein CASRLAGDTGELFF.